This T cell receptor (beta chain) is from a study of blood T cells in healthy people across ages. This clonotype was observed a few times. Alongside a J-beta primer mix, a sample-barcoded 5' primer served in a second PCR lasting 7 to 11 cycles. Each of the samples gave a minimum of 3 million paired-end reads that contained CDR3. TCRdb re-derived calls from the 5' RACE reads in MiXCR, one entry per CDR3 protein. The sample carries 1.5 million to 2 million distinct CDR3 sequences, about 30% recorded once. Germline V gene data show CDR1 as MGHDK and CDR2 as SYGVNS. Trimming took 3 bases from V and 4 from J, leaving 15 bases between them. The CDR3 sequence is 15 residues long.

The receptor's source is a woman aged 25 to 45 in good health. The J gene is TRBJ1-2, the V gene TRBV25-1, with D tentatively TRBD1 (5 bases). The material sequenced was blood. The CDR3 here is CASSDPGMLGYGYTF. The CDR3, as DNA: TGTGCCAGCAGTGACCCAGGGATGTTAGGCTATGGCTACACCTTC.